This T cell receptor (beta chain) was observed in a study of cytomegalovirus exposure and HLA in healthy donors. Whole-study results and caveats: More clonal expansion characterized HLA-associated TCR beta chains than equally common others in a later analysis. It has been reported that TCR beta sequences accurately predicted the HLA-A and HLA-B alleles of most subjects.

The CDR3 contains 15 residues. V lost 7 bases to trimming and J lost 1 base, with 13 bases between them. Germline CDR1 and CDR2: SNHLY and FYNNEI. This clone was found a few times. Its antigen is not identified. PCR involved 60 Vbeta and 13 Jbeta primers. Sequenced by immunoSEQ multiplex PCR; TCRdb stores in-frame clones only, minus some. Found here are about 170,000 clones, 79% of them singletons; the top ten hold over 2%. The sequencing sample was made of PBMCs. The receptor's source is a woman between 50 and 59 years old in good health and CMV-seronegative. V is TRBV2 and J is TRBJ1-4; D remains ambiguous. The CDR3 reads CASIRLGGTNEKLFF. CDR3 coding DNA: TGTGCCAGCATACGACTCGGCGGAACTAATGAAAAACTGTTTTTT.